The rows below give T cell receptor beta chains drawn from one sample of a study of blood T cells in healthy people across ages. TCRdb reanalysed the 5' RACE reads using MiXCR and keeps one entry per CDR3 protein. The sample includes roughly 1,300,000 distinct CDR3 sequences, roughly 60% of them seen just once. The sequenced material came from blood. The receptors shown here come from a man aged 18 to 35 in good health. The CDR3 runs from the conserved cysteine through the conserved F or W. The D gene is left open where the match is weak.

TRBJ1-5,TRBV12-3/TRBV12-4,NA,CASSPEGGEYQPQHF
TRBJ2-3,TRBV9,TRBD2,CASSSSSGRSYTQYF
TRBJ1-1,TRBV3-1,TRBD1,CASSHGDRGQAFF
TRBJ1-1,TRBV20-1,NA,CSAASSGEAFF
TRBJ1-3,TRBV9,TRBD1,CASSDRDRSSGNTIYF
TRBJ1-5,TRBV28,TRBD1,CASSPPGQHYQPQHF
TRBJ2-3,TRBV4-2,NA,CASSQDVIGFTQYF
TRBJ2-7,TRBV27,NA,CASSIGSGDEQYF
TRBJ1-1,TRBV4-1,NA,CASRSPTHTEAFF
TRBJ1-2,TRBV12-3/TRBV12-4,NA,CASSLEPSYGYTF
TRBJ2-7,TRBV20-1,TRBD1,CSARTGVSYEQYF
TRBJ1-1,TRBV3-1,TRBD1,CASRKDRGQVSTEAFF
TRBJ1-4,TRBV11-2,TRBD1,CASSPNRGRPNEKLFF
TRBJ2-1,TRBV18,NA,CASSPPSSSYNEQFF
TRBJ2-7,TRBV11-2,NA,CASSLDLPSESYEQYF
TRBJ2-1,TRBV3-1,NA,CASSQAGTNHNEQFF
TRBJ2-7,TRBV4-1,NA,CASSQDPASYEQYF
TRBJ2-3,TRBV6-5,TRBD1,CASGRGRQGTDTQYF
TRBJ2-1,TRBV20-1,TRBD2,CSARVVAGIQFF
TRBJ2-2,TRBV21-1,NA,CASSCGGDTGELFF
TRBJ2-1,TRBV5-1,TRBD2,CASSRTSGSYNERYF
TRBJ1-1,TRBV29-1,NA,CSVVEGNKAFF
TRBJ1-6,TRBV2,TRBD1,CASSGQGADNSPLHF
TRBJ2-7,TRBV10-3,NA,CAIGTGSYEQYF
TRBJ2-1,TRBV5-1,TRBD2,CASSLAVVAGGGEQFF
TRBJ2-6,TRBV6-1,NA,CASCEFTGANVLTF
TRBJ1-4,TRBV7-6,NA,CASSWGQGLANEKLFF
TRBJ2-1,TRBV7-2,NA,CASRAGLLEQFF
TRBJ1-2,TRBV28,NA,CASRLNPNYGYTF
TRBJ2-1,TRBV27,NA,CASSLGRFYNEQFF
TRBJ2-7,TRBV7-2,NA,CASSLRMGSGYEQYF
TRBJ2-7,TRBV4-3,TRBD1,CASSQFRGNYEQYF
TRBJ1-2,TRBV28,NA,CASSMEGGRYGYTF
TRBJ2-3,TRBV4-1,TRBD2,CASSLRGLAGVEDTQYF
TRBJ1-5,TRBV7-2,TRBD1,CASSPDRGQPQHF
TRBJ2-1,TRBV6-2/TRBV6-3,NA,CASSVLVEEQFF
TRBJ1-4,TRBV11-2,NA,CASSLGVGNVPNEKLFF
TRBJ2-1,TRBV2,TRBD1,CASSRDRGHGEQFF
TRBJ1-2,TRBV10-3,TRBD1,CAITADRAENGYTF
TRBJ2-4,TRBV9,TRBD1,CVSSPDRNIQYF
TRBJ1-2,TRBV7-2,NA,CASSPSLRYGYGYTF
TRBJ2-1,TRBV29-1,NA,CSAVPDDNEQFF
TRBJ2-5,TRBV4-3,NA,CASSRDGAGQETQYF
TRBJ1-5,TRBV4-1,NA,CASSPRTSNQPQHF